This T cell receptor beta chain was found in a study of T cells in Graves' hyperthyroidism and ophthalmopathy. It was RNA transcripts that yielded the amplified TCR beta CDR3 regions. Researchers ran a first-round RT-PCR on the TCR CDR3 using the HTBI primer set. A single record per CDR3 protein comes from TCRdb applying MiXCR to the multiplex PCR reads. The data show hundreds of thousands of distinct CDR3 sequences, with roughly 15% seen just once and about 4.5% held by the top ten. Germline V gene data show CDR1 as DFQATT and CDR2 as SNEGSKA (reference sequence). The CDR3 contains 15 residues. After removal of 5 bases from V and 0 bases from J, the junction contained 10 bases not matched to a gene. Many counts were recorded for this clonotype. Ophthalmopathy patients had moderate-to-severe active disease, CAS ≥3, NOSPECS ≥4, and disease duration under 3 months. Reasons for excluding patients were uncontrolled infection, other autoimmune disease, pregnancy or lactation. Orbital computed tomography, thyroid ultrasound, serum thyroxine and TRAb, and clinical symptoms together informed the diagnoses.

The origin of this receptor is a woman aged 35 to 49 with Graves' ophthalmopathy. Specimen: blood. This chain links TRBV20-1 with TRBJ2-7, with 7 nucleotides matching TRBD2. CDR3 protein: CSARPPSGASYEQYF. The CDR3 DNA sequence: TGCAGTGCTCGCCCCCCCAGCGGGGCCTCCTACGAGCAGTACTTC.